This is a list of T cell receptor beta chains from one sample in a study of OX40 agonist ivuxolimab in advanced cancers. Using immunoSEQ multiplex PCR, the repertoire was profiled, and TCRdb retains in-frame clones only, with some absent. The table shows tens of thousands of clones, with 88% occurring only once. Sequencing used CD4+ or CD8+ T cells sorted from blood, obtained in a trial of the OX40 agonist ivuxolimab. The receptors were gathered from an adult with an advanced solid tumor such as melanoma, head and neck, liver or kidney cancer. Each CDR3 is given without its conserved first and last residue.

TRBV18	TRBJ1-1	ASSHRGGAEAF
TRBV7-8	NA	ASSFTSGGRSYEQY
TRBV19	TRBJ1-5	ASSPSRDRDQPQH
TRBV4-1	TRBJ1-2	ASSQVTGVYGYT
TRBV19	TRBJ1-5	ASSIGGGQPQH
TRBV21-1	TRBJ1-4	ASTRASGPLNEKLF
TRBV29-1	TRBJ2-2	SVLFGTGELF
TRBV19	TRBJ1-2	ASSIKGRHGYT
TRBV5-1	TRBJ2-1	ASSLISNEQF
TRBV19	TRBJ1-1	ASSTNGGRMNTEAF
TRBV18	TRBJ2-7	ASSPSVRLAGGEQY